The present TCR beta chain was sequenced within a study of T cell repertoires in cytomegalovirus infection (dated by TCRdb to between 2018 and 2021). With regard to the full study: Alongside well-studied HLA-B-restricted epitopes, the peptide stimulations were aimed at recently identified HLA-C-restricted CMV epitopes, whose presentation resists viral immunomodulation. Because public TCR beta signatures pointed to carriage of CMV infection together with the matching HLA type, the HLA type of each donor mattered for the analysis. General conclusions and limits of the study: The ex vivo response was dominated by HLA-C-restricted CMV-specific TCR beta clonotypes, which also provided the single most frequent clonotype in two of eight donors. In both this cohort and an independent cohort of under 450 donors, the cumulative frequency of public TCR beta family members distinguished carriers of CMV infection plus the relevant HLA type.

What the treatment or condition label conveys for this sample: in vitro stimulation with specific CMV peptide epitopes to enrich CMV-specific T cells. This clonotype appeared a few times. Its antigen is still unknown. One base away there is no much larger clone; base qualities are not given. TCRdb shows the sequencer as Illumina HiSeq 1500. TCRdb trimmed public reads at Q25 via fastp, called clones via MiXCR and kept in-frame beta chains. Here each entry gathers all rows of one CDR3 protein and keeps the most common genes and DNA. This sample lists hundreds of thousands of distinct CDR3 sequences; approximately 40% were detected once. The ten biggest clones cover 43% of the sample. Trimming takes 5 bases from V and 0 bases from J, and the germline ends sit 14 bases apart. The CDR3 contains 15 residues, cysteine and phenylalanine counted. Just CDR3 DNA is preserved here, 45 bases in frame from base 1. The germline V gene supplies CDR1 SGHVS and CDR2 FNYEAQ.

Source: cultured PBMCs, taken from culture after CMV antigen stimulation. This receptor was taken from a human donor in good health (CMV status not recorded). Some clones in this sample may be carry-over from other donors' samples. The rearranged chain carries TRBV7-6 and TRBJ2-7; there is no confident call for the D gene. The sequenced DNA is TGTGCCAGCAGCGAGGTGGCAGGCGGCTCCTACGAGCAGTACTTC. This is translated as CASSEVAGGSYEQYF.